A single sample gave rise to the 6 T cell receptor beta chains below, sequenced in a study of shared clonotypes between healthy human individuals. The repertoire was sequenced with immunoSEQ multiplex PCR; TCRdb's copy has only in-frame clones and lacks some. The sample comprises roughly 2,000,000 clones, roughly 95% of which are singletons, and more than 1.5% rests with the top ten. Positive CCR7 selection of CD45RO-negative cells yielded the naive CD8 cells, and terminally differentiated effector memory CD45RA+ cells were excluded. Input material: naive CD8+ T cells from PBMCs. These receptors all come from a man in his late teens or twenties in good health. Some clones in this sample may be carry-over from other donors' samples.

The chain is built from TRBV7-9 and TRBJ2-5, with a tentative D call TRBD2 (6 bases). Germline V gives CDR1 SEHNR, CDR2 FQNEAQ (reference sequence). The CDR3 sequence is 14 residues long. The V end lost 3 bases, the J end lost 10 bases, and 18 bases lay between the germline ends. CDR3 DNA sequence: TGTGCCAGCAGCTTCATTGCCCCCTCGGGGGTCCAGTACTTC. Its protein product is CASSFIAPSGVQYF.

The chain is built from TRBV27 and TRBJ2-1; TRBD2 is a possible D gene (6 bases). Trimming cost V 3 bases and J 8 bases, with 14 bases left between them. Germline V lookup: CDR1 MNHEY, CDR2 SMNVEV (reference sequence). This CDR3 comprises 14 residues. The CDR3, as DNA: TGTGCCAGCAGTTTCGGGACTGGGTTTCATGAGCAGTTCTTC. This sequence encodes CASSFGTGFHEQFF.

The rearrangement uses TRBV7-9 and TRBJ2-1; D is unresolved. Germline V gives CDR1 SEHNR, CDR2 FQNEAQ (reference sequence). The CDR3 loop spans 12 amino acids. Trimming took off 2 bases at V and 6 bases at J, with 5 bases between the two ends. The CDR3 bases are TGTGCCAGCAGCTTACAGAGCAATGAGCAGTTCTTC. Translation: CASSLQSNEQFF.

The chain joins TRBV7-3 to TRBJ1-1; D is ambiguous. Germline loops: CDR1 SGHTA, CDR2 FQGTGA. The CDR3 has 13 residues. The germline V and J ends were trimmed by 2 bases and 3 bases, with 7 bases remaining between them. CDR3 bases: TGTGCCAGCAGCTTATACGGGGACACTGAAGCTTTCTTT. Protein: CASSLYGDTEAFF.

The gene calls are TRBV5-8 and TRBJ2-1; D is possibly TRBD2 (7 bases). This CDR3 contains 13 residues. CDR1 is SGHTS and CDR2 is YDEGEE in the germline V gene. V gave up 0 bases and J gave up 7 bases, with 8 bases separating them. CDR3 nucleotides: TGTGCCAGCAGCTTGGAGGGGGGGAATGAGCAGTTCTTC. Translating it yields CASSLEGGNEQFF.

The V gene is TRBV5-1, the J gene TRBJ2-5; D possibly corresponds to TRBD1 (6 bases). The CDR3 has 14 residues. The V and J ends lost 3 bases and 3 bases respectively, with 12 bases between them. Per the germline V gene, CDR1 is SGHRS and CDR2 is YFSETQ. The CDR3 DNA reads as TGCGCCAGCAGCTCCGGCAGGGACAAAGAGACCCAGTACTTC. Translation gives CASSSGRDKETQYF.